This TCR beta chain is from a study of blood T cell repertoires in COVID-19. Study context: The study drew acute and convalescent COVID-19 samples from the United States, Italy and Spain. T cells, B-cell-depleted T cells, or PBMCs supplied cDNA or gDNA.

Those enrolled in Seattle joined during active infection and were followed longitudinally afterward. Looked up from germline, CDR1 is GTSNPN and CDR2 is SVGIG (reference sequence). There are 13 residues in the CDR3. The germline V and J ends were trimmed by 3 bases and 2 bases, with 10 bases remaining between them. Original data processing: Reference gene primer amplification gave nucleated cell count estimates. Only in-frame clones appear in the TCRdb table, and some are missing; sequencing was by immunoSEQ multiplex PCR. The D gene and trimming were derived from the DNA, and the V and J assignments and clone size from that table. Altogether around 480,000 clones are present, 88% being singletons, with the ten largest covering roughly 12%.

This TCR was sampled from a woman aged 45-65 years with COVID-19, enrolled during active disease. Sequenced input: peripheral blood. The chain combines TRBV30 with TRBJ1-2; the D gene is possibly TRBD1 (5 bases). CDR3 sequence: CAWSREGNYGYTF. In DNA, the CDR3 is TGTGCCTGGAGCAGGGAAGGGAACTATGGCTACACCTTC.